Listed below are T cell receptor beta chains from one sample, sequenced in a study of T-cell reconstitution after alpha-beta-depleted transplantation in children. A single record per CDR3 protein comes from TCRdb applying MiXCR to the PCR reads. The sample includes 550,000 to 600,000 distinct CDR3 sequences, more than 20% of them seen just once. The specimen was PBMCs, mostly from graft donor cells, collected 360 days after TCRalphabeta/CD19-depleted stem cell transplant. The receptor set was obtained from a boy under two years old who had a stem cell transplant for acute myeloid leukemia, so the T cells may come from the graft donor. The CDR3 runs from the conserved cysteine through the conserved F or W. Clone sizes are given selectively: once, few, many, or a class where the clone is expanded.

clone size | J gene | V gene | CDR3 protein
once | TRBJ1-4 | TRBV24-1 | CATSDPGLEKLFF
many | TRBJ2-7 | TRBV5-1 | CASSLTSDEQYF
- | TRBJ2-2 | TRBV9 | CASSVAPRDYRDRELFF
few | TRBJ2-4 | TRBV3-1 | CASSPRDYPAKNIQYF
few | TRBJ2-5 | TRBV25-1 | CASSGSLQETQYF
- | TRBJ2-3 | TRBV5-1 | CASSPGGGNWDTQYF
- | TRBJ2-7 | TRBV20-1 | CSARDSQGSQYF
- | TRBJ2-7 | TRBV20-1 | CSARDRVSYEQYF
- | TRBJ2-6 | TRBV7-9 | CASSFGDFHSGANVLTF
many | TRBJ2-5 | TRBV29-1 | CSVEFGETQYF
many | TRBJ2-5 | TRBV5-1 | CASSPGLAMKTQYF
- | TRBJ2-7 | TRBV9 | CASRKGQVLYEQYF
- | TRBJ1-1 | TRBV6-1 | CASSETGTVNTEAFF
many | TRBJ2-3 | TRBV3-1 | CASSIGGARTDTQYF
many | TRBJ1-1 | TRBV9 | CASSATGGTEAFF
- | TRBJ1-6 | TRBV19 | CASSNRQGLGNSPLHF
few | TRBJ1-1 | TRBV29-1 | CSVVLQGGHTEAFF
- | TRBJ1-2 | TRBV29-1 | CSVLPNDYGYTF
few | TRBJ1-1 | TRBV20-1 | CSAGQGEAFF
- | TRBJ2-1 | TRBV20-1 | CSARQLAGGLNEQFF
many | TRBJ2-7 | TRBV18 | CASSPLGPGSGTYEQYF
- | TRBJ2-5 | TRBV20-1 | CSAGGHPRLETQYF
- | TRBJ2-1 | TRBV7-9 | CASSLERVGNEQFF
- | TRBJ1-3 | TRBV4-3 | CASSQETLSGNTIYF
- | TRBJ2-3 | TRBV6-2/TRBV6-3 | CASARGTQYF
many | TRBJ2-1 | TRBV29-1 | CSVPGLASSEQFF
few | TRBJ1-2 | TRBV20-1 | CSARDRTGPGGGYTF
once | TRBJ2-5 | TRBV13 | CASSPGTGDQYF
- | TRBJ1-4 | TRBV5-5 | CASSPRGMGEKLFF
many | TRBJ1-1 | TRBV3-1 | CASSQDWGANTEAFF
- | TRBJ2-1 | TRBV7-9 | CASYVSLSDDEQFF
many | TRBJ2-3 | TRBV7-6 | CASSLVRISTDTQYF
- | TRBJ1-2 | TRBV20-1 | CSAKVVYGYTF
many | TRBJ2-1 | TRBV7-2 | CASSSRAQSYNEQFF
- | TRBJ2-1 | TRBV3-1 | CASSPIFKAGSYNEQFF
- | TRBJ1-1 | TRBV12-3/TRBV12-4 | CASTNGWGSTEAFF
- | TRBJ1-1 | TRBV27 | CASSLSGQGVLDTEAFF
few | TRBJ2-3 | TRBV29-1 | CSVGPDPDTQYF
few | TRBJ1-5 | TRBV20-1 | CSARGRGQPQHF
- | TRBJ2-4 | TRBV20-1 | CSARDDLTGPRAKNIQYF
many | TRBJ2-2 | TRBV5-1 | CASSLYPGGNTGELFF
many | TRBJ1-6 | TRBV5-4 | CASRPDSNSPLHF
- | TRBJ2-3 | TRBV20-1 | CSAQAQRGLTDTQYF
few | TRBJ1-2 | TRBV20-1 | CSARDRIGGPGLRYGGYTF
many | TRBJ2-1 | TRBV7-3 | CASSLGPGAFNEQFF
- | TRBJ2-2 | TRBV29-1 | CSVGGVNTGELFF
many | TRBJ2-7 | TRBV12-3/TRBV12-4 | CASGRGGGEQYF